This T cell receptor (beta chain) was found in a study of blood T cell repertoires in COVID-19. The participants were between about 18 and 90 years old and came from 20 to 30 US areas. Recovered Cohort 3 donors showed two negative PCRs, clearance, or symptom resolution. CDR3 length: 19 residues. The germline gives CDR1 LGHDT, CDR2 YNNKEL (reference sequence). The V end lost 2 bases, the J end lost 8 bases, and 27 bases lay between the germline ends. As originally analysed: Reference gene primer amplification gave estimated nucleated cell counts. TCRdb's table, derived via immunoSEQ multiplex PCR, lists solely in-frame clones and lacks some. From that table come the V and J calls and clone size; the DNA was used to work out D and trimming. Seen here are 450,000 to 600,000 clones, 87% observed once, and the top ten hold roughly 0.7%.

The TCR was taken from a woman under 30 who had recovered from COVID-19. J is TRBJ1-4 and V is TRBV3-1 (or the pseudogene TRBV3-2); tentatively, D is TRBD1 (5 bases). The sequenced sample consisted of PBMCs or T cells enriched from blood (not recorded which). CDR3 nucleotide sequence: TGTGCCAGCAGCCAACGGCTTGCAGGGATGCCCGGCGTTGGCGAAAAACTGTTTTTT. Protein sequence: CASSQRLAGMPGVGEKLFF.